Presented here are 3 T cell receptor beta chains from one specimen sequenced in a study of glioma-infiltrating T cells (TCRdb year 2016). The data were produced on an Illumina MiSeq. TCR alpha and beta CDR3 regions were amplified with the iRepertoire nested amplicon-rescue multiplex PCR (arm-PCR) platform from RNA. TCRdb reworked the public reads: Q25 trimming with fastp, MiXCR clone assembly, productive beta chains retained. Duplicate CDR3 protein sequences are folded into a single record with the most common DNA and genes. This sample gives 400,000 or so distinct CDR3 sequences in total; roughly two fifths of them show up just once. Around 13% of the sample is in the top ten clones. Material for sequencing was glioma tissue, nonneoplastic brain tissue, or PBMCs (not recorded which). These receptors came from a human donor with low-grade glioma or glioblastoma, undergoing nonglioma brain surgery, or in good health (not recorded which).

This clonotype occurred a few times. The rearrangement links TRBV6-2 or TRBV6-3 to TRBJ2-7, with D unclear. CDR3 size: 16 residues. Germline-derived CDR1 and CDR2 are MNHEY and SVGEGT. Trimming took 4 bases from V and 0 from J, leaving 16 bases between them. CDR3 in amino acids: CASSWPADKRSYEQYF. In nucleotides, the CDR3 is TGTGCCAGCAGTTGGCCCGCAGATAAACGCTCCTACGAGCAGTACTTC.

The chain carries TRBV28 and TRBJ2-7; 8 bases agree with TRBD2. The CDR3 covers 16 residues. V dropped 6 bases and J dropped 7; count of bases not matched to a gene: 17. CDR1 is MDHEN and CDR2 is SYDVKM in the germline V gene. DNA for the CDR3: TGTGCCAGCAGGGCCGGGGGGGGAGGAGGCTCCCATGAGCAGTACTTC. This sequence encodes CASRAGGGGGSHEQYF.

The V and J genes are TRBV6-1 and TRBJ1-6, with 7 bases aligning to TRBD1. After removal of 5 bases from V and 7 bases from J, the junction contained 2 bases not matched to a gene. The CDR3 spans 13 residues. Germline loops: CDR1 MNHNS, CDR2 SASEGT. The CDR3 DNA sequence: TGTGCCAGCAGTTTGACAGGGAATTCACCCCTCCACTTT. It encodes CASSLTGNSPLHF.